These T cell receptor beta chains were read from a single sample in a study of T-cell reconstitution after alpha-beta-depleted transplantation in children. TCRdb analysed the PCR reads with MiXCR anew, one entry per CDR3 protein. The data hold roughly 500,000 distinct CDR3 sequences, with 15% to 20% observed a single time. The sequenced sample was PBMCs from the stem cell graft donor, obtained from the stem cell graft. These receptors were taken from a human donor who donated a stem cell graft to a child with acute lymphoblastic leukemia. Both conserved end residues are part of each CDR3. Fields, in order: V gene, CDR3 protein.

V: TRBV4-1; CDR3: CASSQGRAEQYF
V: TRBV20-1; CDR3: CSARRGSSPGPEAFF
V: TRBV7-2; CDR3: CASSLRKGAGPQHF
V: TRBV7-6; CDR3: CASSSPGTGGTEAFF
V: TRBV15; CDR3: CATSRDRGIGPFGALEQYF
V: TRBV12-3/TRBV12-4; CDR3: CASSAQGADTQYF
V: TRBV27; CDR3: CASSPPAGELDEQFF
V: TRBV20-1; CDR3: CSASIRASYEQYF
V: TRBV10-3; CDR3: CAISESNEQFF
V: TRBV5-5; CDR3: CASSSGLVIEQFF
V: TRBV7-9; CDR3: CASSVSGDYGYTF
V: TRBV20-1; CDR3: CSAISGTSGSSYEQYF
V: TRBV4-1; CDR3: CASSQVDGPQHF
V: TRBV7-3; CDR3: CASSLRPEAYNEQFF
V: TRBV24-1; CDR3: CATQGMEGYTF
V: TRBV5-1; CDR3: CASSSARGVDYEQYF
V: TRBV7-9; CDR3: CASSLGLARLNIQYF
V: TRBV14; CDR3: CASSQETETQYF
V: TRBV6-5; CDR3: CASSYSPSGLAATGELFF
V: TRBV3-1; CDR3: CASCLGLADSYEQYF
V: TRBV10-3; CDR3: CAIKPTGIYNEQFF
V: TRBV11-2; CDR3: CASSPVRRRGPNSYEQYF
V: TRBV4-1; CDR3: CASSQDLNLGVDEQYF
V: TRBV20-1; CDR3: CSAGLAGDEQYF
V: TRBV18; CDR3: CASSPTPSTDTQYF
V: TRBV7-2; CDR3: CASSPMGTSDEQFF
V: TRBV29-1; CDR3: CSVPGDYTEAFF
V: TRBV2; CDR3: CASSDVSSGTDTQYF
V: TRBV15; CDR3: CATSSSDRGYNEQFF
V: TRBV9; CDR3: CASSVTSNEQFF
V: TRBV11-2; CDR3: CASNSYQGALSSTDTQYF
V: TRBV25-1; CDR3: CAIFNYRGYEETQYF
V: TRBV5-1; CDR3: CASSLGLALSTDTQYF
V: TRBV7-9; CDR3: CASSLGWTGNTEAFF
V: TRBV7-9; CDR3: CASSMTGNQPQHF
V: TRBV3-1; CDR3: CASSHFVGLAAYNEQFF